Following are 13 T cell receptor beta chains from one sample sequenced in a study of OX40 agonist ivuxolimab in advanced cancers. Library preparation used the immunoSEQ multiplex PCR assay. TCRdb carries this immuneACCESS record with in-frame sequences only. Its versions omit some clonotypes, under half of them owing to an unresolved V gene in the studies checked, with the rest unexplained. The sample table records approximately 28,000 clones; approximately 81% of these occur just once. 15% to 20% of the sample comes from the top ten. The material sequenced was CD4+ or CD8+ T cells sorted from blood, taken in a trial of the OX40 agonist ivuxolimab. The receptors were sampled from an adult with an advanced solid tumor such as melanoma, head and neck, liver or kidney cancer.

The chain couples TRBV4-1 to TRBJ1-2; D is possibly TRBD1 (6 bases). Per the germline V gene, CDR1 is MGHRA and CDR2 is YSYEKL. V shed 4 bases and J shed 6 bases, with 15 bases lying between them. The length of the CDR3 is 14 residues. The DNA for the CDR3 is TGCGCCAGCAGCCTGCAAGCGGCAGGGGATGGCTACACCTTC. This translates into CASSLQAAGDGYTF.

The genes are TRBV7-8 and TRBJ2-7, with 10 bases lining up with TRBD2. The CDR3 runs to 17 residues. V lost 1 base and J lost 0; bases outside the gene matches: 6. Looked up from germline, CDR1 is SGHVS and CDR2 is FQNEAQ. Written as DNA, the CDR3 is TGTGCCAGCAGCTTAGGCAGGGCTAGCGGGAGCTCCTACGAGCAGTACTTC. Translating it yields CASSLGRASGSSYEQYF.

This sequence joins TRBV5-1 and TRBJ2-1, with 7 bases matching TRBD2. This CDR3 region has 17 residues. From germline, CDR1 is SGHRS and CDR2 YFSETQ. The V and J ends lost 3 bases and 6 bases, in that order; junction bases with no gene match: 15. Here the CDR3 DNA reads TGCGCCAGCAGCTCCCGACCTCTAGCGGAGAGAGCCAATGAGCAGTTCTTC. It yields the protein CASSSRPLAERANEQFF.

This chain connects TRBV5-4 to TRBJ1-1; D unresolved. This CDR3 contains 14 residues. V gave up 0 bases and J gave up 5 bases, with 11 bases separating them. The germline CDR1 and CDR2 sequences are SGHNT and YYREEE (reference sequence). CDR3 coding DNA: TGTGCCAGCAGCTTGGACACTAGAGGGACTGAAGCTTTCTTT. Amino acid sequence: CASSLDTRGTEAFF. The variable domain in full, completed from reference TRBV5-4 and TRBJ1-1, reads ETGVTQSPTHLIKTRGQQVTLRCSSQSGHNTVSWYQQALGQGPQFIFQYYREEENGRGNFPPRFSGLQFPNYSSELNVNALELDDSALYLCASSLDTRGTEAFFGQGTRLTVV.

The chain links TRBV6-5 to TRBJ1-2; D unclear. The CDR3 is 13 amino acids. The germline CDR1 and CDR2 sequences are MNHEY and SVGAGI. V gave up 8 bases and J gave up 0 bases, with 10 bases separating them. CDR3: CASQNSPNYGYTF. CDR3 bases: TGTGCCAGCCAAAACAGCCCTAACTATGGCTACACCTTC.

This chain joins TRBV7-9 and TRBJ1-2; D gene uncertain. V lost 4 bases and J lost 6, with 15 bases in between. The CDR3 is 14 amino acids. Germline V gene lookup returns CDR1 SEHNR and CDR2 FQNEAQ (reference sequence). The CDR3 loop is CASSSSFISNGYTF. In DNA, the CDR3 is TGTGCCAGCAGCTCCAGTTTCATCTCGAATGGCTACACCTTC.

J is TRBJ1-4 and V is TRBV4-1, with D perhaps TRBD1 (5 bases). Germline loops: CDR1 MGHRA, CDR2 YSYEKL. The CDR3 loop spans 15 amino acids. V was clipped by 4 bases and J by 7 bases, with 16 bases between them. In nucleotides, the CDR3 is TGCGCCAGCAGCCCGTCGGGGCTGGTTGGTGAAAAACTGTTTTTT. It yields the protein CASSPSGLVGEKLFF.

The chain is built from TRBV7-8 and TRBJ2-1; 10 bases match TRBD2. The CDR3 is made up of 17 amino acids. CDR1 SGHVS and CDR2 FQNEAQ come from the germline V gene. V lost 0 bases to trimming and J lost 2 bases; unmatched junction nucleotides: 4. This chain's CDR3 is CASSLALGLAAYNEQFF. In nucleotides, the CDR3 is TGTGCCAGCAGCTTAGCCTTAGGACTAGCGGCCTACAATGAGCAGTTCTTC.

The chain is built from TRBV19 and TRBJ2-6; D gene uncertain. The germline V gene has CDR1 LNHDA and CDR2 SQIVND (reference sequence). Between the trimmed V and J ends, which lost 5 bases and 0 bases, there was a span of 17 bases. This CDR3 region has 18 residues. Here the CDR3 reads CASSFVVGFYSGANVLTF. The CDR3 nucleotides are TGTGCCAGTAGTTTCGTTGTGGGGTTTTACTCTGGGGCCAACGTCCTGACTTTC. Filled out from reference TRBV19 and TRBJ2-6, the complete variable domain reads DGGITQSPKYLFRKEGQNVTLSCEQNLNHDAMYWYRQDPGQGLRLIYYSQIVNDFQKGDIAEGYSVSREKKESFPLTVTSAQKNPTAFYLCASSFVVGFYSGANVLTFGAGSRLTVL.

In DNA form, the CDR3 reads TGTGCCAGTAGTCAAAGGAATGAGCAGTTCTTC. It is translated as CASSQRNEQFF. J is TRBJ2-1 and V is TRBV19; D not certain. This CDR3 comprises 11 residues. The germline CDR1 and CDR2 sequences are LNHDA and SQIVND (reference sequence). Trimming took 5 bases from V and 7 from J, leaving 6 bases between them.

The chain recombines TRBV28 with TRBJ1-2; D ambiguous. CDR3 length equals 14 residues. Trimming took off 7 bases at V and 2 bases at J, with 14 bases between the two ends. Germline V gene sequence: CDR1 MDHEN, CDR2 SYDVKM. The CDR3 sequence: CASTPLQFNYGYTF. The CDR3 region has the DNA TGTGCCAGCACCCCCTTACAGTTCAACTATGGCTACACCTTC.

The genes are TRBV30 and TRBJ2-7; D possibly corresponds to TRBD2 (6 bases). Trimming shortened V by 5 bases and J by 3 bases, and 20 bases separated the two germline ends. CDR1 is GTSNPN and CDR2 is SVGIG in the germline V gene (reference sequence). CDR3 length: 15 residues. The CDR3, as DNA: TGTGCCTGGGGGATCCCCCCGGGGACTGGCTACGAGCAGTACTTC. Translated, it gives CAWGIPPGTGYEQYF.

This clone was counted a few times. The chain joins TRBV5-8 to TRBJ1-2; unclear D gene. This CDR3 region has 12 residues. Germline V gene data show CDR1 as SGHTS and CDR2 as YDEGEE. V was clipped by 0 bases and J by 3 bases, with 3 bases between them. The CDR3 region has the DNA TGTGCCAGCAGCTTGGGAGACTATGGCTACACCTTC. Translation gives CASSLGDYGYTF.